This T cell receptor beta chain was captured by sequencing in a study of blood T cell repertoires in COVID-19. About the research overall: Some COVID-19 samples were acute and others convalescent; all came from the United States, Italy and Spain.

In the original processing: Nucleated cell counts were estimated from reference gene primer amplification. Generated by immunoSEQ multiplex PCR, the TCRdb table keeps only in-frame clones and is missing some. V and J calls and clone size follow that table, whereas D and trimming were derived from the DNA. Altogether 35,000 to 50,000 clones are present, around 82% being singletons, with the ten largest covering about 4%. Per the germline V gene, CDR1 is SEHNR and CDR2 is FQNEAQ (reference sequence). The CDR3 has 14 residues. V was trimmed by 2 bases and J by 4 bases, leaving 11 bases between them. This sequence was found in a woman between 65 and 79 years old with acute or convalescent COVID-19. The sample comprised peripheral blood. The chain recombines TRBV7-9 with TRBJ1-1; D is possibly TRBD1 (6 bases). CDR3 bases: TGTGCCAGCAGCTTACAGGGGCGGTTCACTGAAGCTTTCTTT. Translated: CASSLQGRFTEAFF.